The text below deals with one T cell receptor beta chain. Assay used: immunoSEQ multiplex PCR; TCRdb lists only in-frame clones, some missing. Here the sample spans around 250,000 clones, 86% being singletons. The data derive from a study of blood T cell repertoires in COVID-19. V dropped 5 bases and J dropped 5; count of bases not matched to a gene: 5. Germline lookup yields CDR1 SEHNR and CDR2 FQNEAQ (reference sequence). The CDR3 loop spans 13 amino acids. The sequencing input was peripheral blood. This clonotype was obtained from a man younger than 30 with active or convalescent COVID-19. V is TRBV7-9 and J is TRBJ2-5, with 7 bases lining up with TRBD1. CDR3 nucleotides: TGTGCCAGCAGCGCGACAGGGAGCGAGACCCAGTACTTC. Protein: CASSATGSETQYF.